The next 17 T cell receptor beta chains were all read from a single sample in a study of regulatory T cells in long-lasting Graves disease. With iRepertoire HTBI primers and Arm-PCR of CDR3 regions, TCR beta libraries were built. TCRdb independently ran MiXCR on the multiplex PCR reads; one entry per CDR3 protein. Of 360,000 or so distinct CDR3 sequences listed, around 16% are singletons. Time point reported: newly diagnosed GD, antithyroid drugs for less than 3 months. The authors made the TCR library using RNA they extracted from PBMCs. This sample was also put to use in a study of T cells in Graves' hyperthyroidism and ophthalmopathy.

Sequencing was performed on peripheral blood mononuclear cells (PBMCs), taken at new diagnosis, from a patient treated with antithyroid drugs. The receptors shown here come from a woman between 18 and 29 years old with Graves disease.

Many counts were recorded for this clonotype. The chain is built from TRBV27 and TRBJ2-1; 7 bases agree with TRBD2. With 7 bases clipped from V and 3 bases from J, the junction kept 9 bases outside the gene matches. This CDR3 is built from 15 residues. Germline V gives CDR1 MNHEY, CDR2 SMNVEV (reference sequence). CDR3 sequence reads: CASTRRAGVYNEQFF. CDR3 sequence (DNA): TGTGCCAGCACACGTCGGGCGGGAGTCTACAATGAGCAGTTCTTC.

This clonotype has ten or more counts. V is TRBV28 and J is TRBJ2-2, with unresolved D. Trimming removed 6 bases from V and 2 bases from J, with 13 bases in between. This CDR3 spans 15 amino acids. Germline lookup yields CDR1 MDHEN and CDR2 SYDVKM. The CDR3: CASSLHESNTGELFF. The DNA of the CDR3 is TGTGCCAGCAGCTTACACGAGTCAAACACCGGGGAGCTGTTTTTT.

This clonotype was detected many times. The chain joins TRBV5-1 to TRBJ1-2; D is uncertain. The germline V and J ends were trimmed by 4 bases and 10 bases, with 23 bases remaining between them. The CDR3 contains 15 residues. Germline CDR1 SGHRS, CDR2 YFSETQ. The CDR3 sequence is CASSPIPGAGLDYTF. CDR3 sequence (DNA): TGCGCCAGCAGCCCGATACCGGGAGCGGGATTGGACTACACCTTC. Using reference TRBV5-1 and TRBJ1-2 for the parts outside the CDR3, the full variable domain is KAGVTQTPRYLIKTRGQQVTLSCSPISGHRSVSWYQQTPGQGLQFLFEYFSETQRNKGNFPGRFSGRQFSNSRSEMNVSTLELGDSALYLCASSPIPGAGLDYTFGSGTRLTVV.

This chain connects TRBV4-1 to TRBJ1-5; no clear D. The length of the CDR3 is 14 residues. V was shortened by 3 bases and J by 2 bases, with 8 bases between the two germline ends. Germline V gene data show CDR1 as MGHRA and CDR2 as YSYEKL. As DNA, the CDR3 is TGCGCCAGCAGCCATCTGGGTCGCAATCAGCCCCAGCATTTT. It specifies CASSHLGRNQPQHF.

V is TRBV4-1 and J is TRBJ1-4, with D hard to call. CDR3 size: 15 residues. Germline CDR1 reads MGHRA; CDR2 reads YSYEKL. V was clipped by 4 bases and J by 0 bases, with 9 bases between them. In DNA form, the CDR3 reads TGCGCCAGCAGCCCGAATGGAGCAACTAATGAAAAACTGTTTTTT. Translating it yields CASSPNGATNEKLFF.

This clonotype was counted ten times or more. The J gene is TRBJ1-2, the V gene TRBV30, with D unclear. In germline, CDR1 is GTSNPN, CDR2 SVGIG (reference sequence). The V end was cut by 3 bases, the J end by 4 bases, with 15 bases between. The CDR3 consists of 14 residues. The CDR3 DNA is TGTGCCTGGAGCCTGTCCGGGCAGCTCTATGGCTACACCTTC. Amino acid sequence: CAWSLSGQLYGYTF.

This clonotype has more than one count but fewer than ten. This sequence joins TRBV12-3 or TRBV12-4 and TRBJ1-5; D not resolved. The CDR3 loop spans 13 amino acids. V was cut by 6 bases and J by 4 bases, with 10 bases left in between. CDR3 loop: CASSRTQNQPQHF. The DNA of the CDR3 is TGTGCCAGCAGCCGCACACAGAATCAGCCCCAGCATTTT.

The sample holds a few counts of this clonotype. Possible read error: a much larger clone is one base away. CDR3 DNA: TGTGCCAGCCGCCATTCAGACAGCCCCCCCCCTAGCGAGCAGTACTTC. Translated: CASRHSDSPPPSEQYF. The V gene is TRBV12-3 or TRBV12-4, the J gene TRBJ2-7, with D tentatively TRBD1 (5 bases). There are 16 residues in the CDR3. The V end was cut by 8 bases, the J end by 6 bases, with 26 bases between.

This clonotype has more than one count but fewer than ten. V gene TRBV29-1 combines with J gene TRBJ1-1; D perhaps matches TRBD1 (5 bases). This CDR3 has 11 residues. The germline V and J ends were trimmed by 8 bases and 10 bases, with 17 bases remaining between them. Germline CDR1 reads SQVTM; CDR2 reads ANQGSEA. CDR3 region: CSTREGFAAFF. Here the CDR3 DNA reads TGCAGCACCCGTGAGGGGTTCGCAGCTTTCTTT. Complete variable domain (other parts from reference TRBV29-1 and TRBJ1-1): SAVISQKPSRDICQRGTSLTIQCQVDSQVTMMFWYRQQPGQSLTLIATANQGSEATYESGFVIDKFPISRPNLTFSTLTVSNMSPEDSSIYLCSTREGFAAFFGQGTRLTVV.

The chain joins TRBV7-2 to TRBJ1-5; 7 bases match TRBD1. CDR3 size: 19 residues. The J segment lost 0 bases and the V segment lost 3 bases, leaving 14 bases of the junction unmatched. Per germline, CDR1 SGHTA and CDR2 FQGNSA. This chain's CDR3 is CASSLNPTDRANSNQPQHF. CDR3 bases: TGTGCCAGCAGCTTGAACCCTACCGACAGGGCAAATAGCAATCAGCCCCAGCATTTT.

This clonotype has a count of ten or more. The chain joins TRBV6-2 or TRBV6-3 to TRBJ1-1; D remains unclear. This CDR3 is built from 14 residues. Between the trimmed V and J ends, which lost 0 bases and 7 bases, there was a span of 12 bases. CDR1 MNHEY and CDR2 SVGEGT come from the germline V gene. CDR3 loop: CASSYSEEMGEAFF. The CDR3, as DNA: TGTGCCAGCAGTTACTCCGAGGAGATGGGTGAAGCTTTCTTT.

This sequence joins TRBV5-1 and TRBJ2-7, with D perhaps TRBD1 (6 bases). CDR3 size: 12 residues. In germline, CDR1 is SGHRS, CDR2 YFSETQ. Trimming removed 2 bases at V and 5 bases at J, with 8 bases between. The CDR3 nucleotides read TGCGCCAGCAGCTTACAGGGCCACGAGCAGTACTTC. Protein sequence: CASSLQGHEQYF.

This clonotype was recorded many times. V gene TRBV6-1 combines with J gene TRBJ2-3; perhaps TRBD1 as D (6 bases). Germline V gene data show CDR1 as MNHNS and CDR2 as SASEGT. V lost 8 bases to trimming and J lost 6 bases, with 21 bases between them. The CDR3 runs 15 residues. DNA of the CDR3: TGTGCCAGCCGTGGCGCAGGGGCATCTCTCGATACGCAGTATTTT. It is translated as CASRGAGASLDTQYF.

Turning to this clonotype: A read error may explain this, as a much larger clone is one base away. The chain joins TRBV4-1 to TRBJ2-5, with TRBD2 matching 7 bases. CDR3 length: 13 residues. Germline V gene lookup returns CDR1 MGHRA and CDR2 YSYEKL. CDR3 sequence (DNA): TGCGCCAGCAGCCAGGGGACTATTGGAACCCTGTACTTC. Its translation: CASSQGTIGTLYF.

This clonotype was recorded many times. Here the CDR3 DNA reads TGTGCCAGCAGTTACTCAATGATCTCCTACGAGCAGTACTTC. Its translation: CASSYSMISYEQYF. The chain combines TRBV6-5 with TRBJ2-7; D not certain. Germline V gene lookup returns CDR1 MNHEY and CDR2 SVGAGI. This CDR3 is 14 amino acids long. The V end lost 0 bases, the J end lost 0 bases, and 6 bases lay between the germline ends.

This clonotype was observed at least ten times. This chain uses TRBV12-3 or TRBV12-4 with TRBJ2-1; 7 nucleotides match TRBD2. V gave up 3 bases and J gave up 0 bases; unmatched junction bases: 8. The CDR3 consists of 17 residues. The CDR3 coding sequence is TGTGCCAGCAGTTTGTCGGCGGGAGTGGGCTCCTACAATGAGCAGTTCTTC. Translated: CASSLSAGVGSYNEQFF.

This clonotype was seen at least ten times. This chain uses TRBV7-6 with TRBJ2-7, with D possibly matching TRBD1 (5 bases). Germline CDR1 SGHVS, CDR2 FNYEAQ. The CDR3 spans 14 residues. V was cut by 2 bases and J by 3 bases, with 11 bases left in between. The CDR3 spells CASSLQGYGYEQYF. For the CDR3, the DNA is TGTGCCAGCAGCTTACAGGGATATGGCTACGAGCAGTACTTC.